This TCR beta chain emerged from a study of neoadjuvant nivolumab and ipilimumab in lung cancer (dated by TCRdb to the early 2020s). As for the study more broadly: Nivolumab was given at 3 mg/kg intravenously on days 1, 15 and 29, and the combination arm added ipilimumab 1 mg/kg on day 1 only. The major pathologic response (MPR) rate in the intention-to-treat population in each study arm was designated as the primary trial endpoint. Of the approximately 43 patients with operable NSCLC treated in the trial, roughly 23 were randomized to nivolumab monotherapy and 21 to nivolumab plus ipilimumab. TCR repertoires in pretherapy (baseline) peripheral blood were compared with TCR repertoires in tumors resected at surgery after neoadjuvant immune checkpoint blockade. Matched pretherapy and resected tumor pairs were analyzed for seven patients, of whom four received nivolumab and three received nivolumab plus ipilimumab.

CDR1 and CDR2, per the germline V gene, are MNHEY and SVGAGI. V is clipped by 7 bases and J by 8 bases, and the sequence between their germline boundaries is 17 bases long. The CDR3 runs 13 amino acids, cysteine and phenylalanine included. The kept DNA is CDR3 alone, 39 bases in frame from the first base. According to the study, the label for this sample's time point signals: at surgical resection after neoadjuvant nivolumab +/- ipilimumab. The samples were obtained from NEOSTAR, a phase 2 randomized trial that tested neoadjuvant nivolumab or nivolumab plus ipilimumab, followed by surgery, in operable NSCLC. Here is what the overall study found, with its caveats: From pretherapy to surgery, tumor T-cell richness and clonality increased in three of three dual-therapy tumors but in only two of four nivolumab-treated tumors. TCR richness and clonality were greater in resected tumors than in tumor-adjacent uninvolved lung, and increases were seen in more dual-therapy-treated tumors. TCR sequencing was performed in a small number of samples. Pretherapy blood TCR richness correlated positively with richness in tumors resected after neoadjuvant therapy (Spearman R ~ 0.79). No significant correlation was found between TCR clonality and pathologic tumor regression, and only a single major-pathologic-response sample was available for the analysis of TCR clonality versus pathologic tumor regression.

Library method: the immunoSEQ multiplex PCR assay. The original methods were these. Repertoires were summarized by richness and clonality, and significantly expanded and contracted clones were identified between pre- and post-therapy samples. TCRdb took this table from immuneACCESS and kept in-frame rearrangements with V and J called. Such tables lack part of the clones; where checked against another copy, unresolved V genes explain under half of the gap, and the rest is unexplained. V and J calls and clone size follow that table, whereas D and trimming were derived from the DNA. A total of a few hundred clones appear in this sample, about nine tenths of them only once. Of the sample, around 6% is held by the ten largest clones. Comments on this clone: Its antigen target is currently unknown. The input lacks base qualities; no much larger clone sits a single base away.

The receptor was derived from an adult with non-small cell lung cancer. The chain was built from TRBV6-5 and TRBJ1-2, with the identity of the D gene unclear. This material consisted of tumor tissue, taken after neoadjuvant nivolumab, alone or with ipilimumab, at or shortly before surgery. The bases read TGTGCCAGCACCAAGGGCGAGGTCGGCGGCTACACCTTC. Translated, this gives CASTKGEVGGYTF.